A selection of T cell receptor beta chains follows, all from one sample in a study of blood T cell repertoires in COVID-19. Sequencing used immunoSEQ multiplex PCR; TCRdb keeps in-frame clones, though not all of them. The sample holds 110,000 or so clones, about 90% seen once. Sample: peripheral blood. The receptors were sampled from a woman between 45 and 65 years old with acute or convalescent COVID-19. The CDR3 runs from the conserved cysteine through the conserved F or W. A D gene is named only where the DNA matches it firmly. Part of the rows lack a size; the others show once, few, many or a class for expanded clones.

D,J,V,size,CDR3,DNA
NA,TRBJ1-2,TRBV25-1,NA,CASSVSGRARGYTF,TGTGCCAGCAGTGTCTCCGGGAGGGCGAGAGGCTACACCTTC
TRBD1,TRBJ1-1,TRBV6-5,once,CASSPGQGHTEAFF,TGTGCCAGCAGTCCGGGACAGGGGCACACTGAAGCTTTCTTT
NA,TRBJ1-1,TRBV2,NA,CASSEAISVNTEAFF,TGTGCCAGCAGTGAAGCTATTTCTGTGAACACTGAAGCTTTCTTT
TRBD1,TRBJ2-7,TRBV5-1,NA,CASTPVPGQGNYEQYF,TGCGCCAGCACCCCAGTCCCGGGACAGGGGAACTACGAGCAGTACTTC
NA,TRBJ1-2,TRBV19,NA,CASSLDSDSFYGYTF,TGTGCCAGTAGTTTAGACTCAGACTCCTTCTATGGCTACACCTTC
NA,TRBJ1-1,TRBV9,few,CASSPSSGKTREAFF,TGTGCCAGCAGCCCCTCCTCGGGGAAGACTCGTGAAGCTTTCTTT
NA,TRBJ2-1,TRBV12-5,NA,CASGLTRNEQFF,TGTGCTAGTGGTTTGACGAGGAATGAGCAGTTCTTC
NA,TRBJ1-3,TRBV25-1,NA,CASIGSVAGGNTIYF,TGTGCCAGCATCGGGTCGGTCGCGGGAGGAAACACCATATATTTT
TRBD1,TRBJ1-2,TRBV3-1/TRBV3-2,NA,CASSQPIRTGGYGYTF,TGTGCCAGCAGCCAACCAATCCGGACAGGGGGCTATGGCTACACCTTC
TRBD1,TRBJ1-2,TRBV9,NA,CASSLTGDYGYTF,TGTGCCAGCAGCCTAACAGGGGACTATGGCTACACCTTC
NA,TRBJ1-6,TRBV6-5,few,CASSYSIENSPLHF,TGTGCCAGCAGTTACTCGATTGAGAATTCACCCCTCCACTTT
TRBD2,TRBJ2-1,TRBV28,NA,CASRLGGGEQFF,TGTGCCAGCAGGCTCGGGGGGGGTGAGCAGTTCTTC
TRBD2,TRBJ2-7,TRBV2,once,CASNVAGGPKSSYEQYF,TGTGCCAGCAACGTAGCGGGGGGGCCGAAGAGCTCCTACGAGCAGTACTTC
NA,TRBJ2-3,TRBV4-1,NA,CASSQVDSGADTQYF,TGCGCCAGCAGCCAAGTGGACAGTGGGGCAGATACGCAGTATTTT
NA,TRBJ1-5,TRBV6-2/TRBV6-3,NA,CASSYDSLNQPQHF,TGTGCCAGCAGTTATGACAGCCTAAATCAGCCCCAGCATTTT
NA,TRBJ2-6,TRBV12-5,NA,CASGRGFDGANVLTF,TGTGCTAGTGGCCGGGGGTTCGATGGGGCCAACGTCCTGACTTTC
NA,TRBJ2-6,TRBV7-3,NA,CASSLTLGAGANVLTF,TGTGCCAGCAGCTTAACCTTAGGGGCTGGGGCCAACGTCCTGACTTTC
NA,TRBJ1-2,TRBV5-1,once,CASSLEQTSYGYTF,TGCGCCAGCAGCTTGGAGCAGACAAGCTATGGCTACACCTTC
NA,TRBJ1-1,TRBV6-5,NA,CASSYGATNTEAFF,TGTGCCAGCAGTTATGGAGCCACGAACACTGAAGCTTTCTTT
TRBD2,TRBJ2-3,TRBV24-1,NA,CATSEAGGGTDTQYF,TGTGCCACCAGTGAGGCGGGAGGAGGGACAGATACGCAGTATTTT
NA,TRBJ1-1,TRBV11-1,NA,CASSPPGGLNTEAFF,TGTGCCAGCAGCCCGCCTGGTGGCCTCAACACTGAAGCTTTCTTT
NA,TRBJ1-1,TRBV7-9,NA,CASSLDGGMNTEAFF,TGTGCCAGCAGCTTAGATGGGGGGATGAACACTGAAGCTTTCTTT
NA,TRBJ1-2,TRBV27,NA,CASSPSTGNYGYTF,TGTGCCAGCAGTCCCTCAACAGGGAACTATGGCTACACCTTC
NA,TRBJ1-2,TRBV20-1,NA,CSARDRAGTNF,TGCAGTGCTAGAGATCGGGCAGGGACAAACTTC
TRBD1,TRBJ2-5,TRBV6-1,NA,CASSENRQGAREETQYF,TGTGCCAGCAGTGAAAACCGACAGGGGGCGCGAGAAGAGACCCAGTACTTC
NA,TRBJ2-5,TRBV7-8,NA,CASSQGLTLVLETQYF,TGTGCCAGCAGCCAGGGGCTTACCCTAGTTCTAGAGACCCAGTACTTC
TRBD1,TRBJ1-1,TRBV3-1/TRBV3-2,NA,CASSQFEQGPNTEAFF,TGTGCCAGCAGCCAGTTCGAACAGGGGCCGAACACTGAAGCTTTCTTT
TRBD1,TRBJ2-5,TRBV27,few,CASSSPSGTGLGAQYF,TGTGCCAGCAGCAGCCCCTCCGGGACAGGGCTAGGGGCCCAGTACTTC
TRBD1,TRBJ1-1,TRBV25-1,NA,CATQGASTEAFF,TGTGCCACACAGGGGGCAAGTACTGAAGCTTTCTTT
TRBD2,TRBJ2-7,TRBV7-2,NA,CASSAGGPYEQYF,TGTGCCAGCAGTGCGGGGGGCCCCTACGAGCAGTACTTC
NA,TRBJ1-6,TRBV4-1,NA,CASSRQENSPLHF,TGCGCCAGCAGCCGACAGGAGAATTCACCCCTCCACTTT
TRBD2,TRBJ2-1,TRBV9,NA,CASTPSGSSYNEQFF,TGTGCCAGCACCCCTAGCGGGAGCTCCTACAATGAGCAGTTCTTC
TRBD1,TRBJ1-2,TRBV7-8,NA,CASSRQGNYGYTF,TGTGCCAGCAGCCGACAGGGCAACTATGGCTACACCTTC
NA,TRBJ1-5,TRBV18,NA,CASSPQGDNQPQHF,TGTGCCAGCTCACCACAGGGGGACAATCAGCCCCAGCATTTT
TRBD1,TRBJ2-2,TRBV28,NA,CASSNDRGVAGELFF,TGTGCCAGCAGTAACGACAGGGGAGTAGCCGGGGAGCTGTTTTTT
NA,TRBJ1-5,TRBV19,NA,CASTEGIKQPQHF,TGTGCCAGTACCGAGGGCATTAAACAGCCCCAGCATTTT
NA,TRBJ1-6,TRBV6-5,NA,CASSRTGNNSPLHF,TGTGCCAGCAGCCGCACAGGGAACAATTCACCCCTCCACTTT
TRBD2,TRBJ2-5,TRBV6-5,NA,CASSYSAGGRQETQYF,TGTGCCAGCAGTTACTCTGCGGGAGGCCGTCAAGAGACCCAGTACTTC
NA,TRBJ2-1,TRBV9,NA,CASSVGGGTYNEQFF,TGTGCCAGCAGCGTAGGGGGCGGAACCTACAATGAGCAGTTCTTC
TRBD2,TRBJ2-7,TRBV7-2,NA,CASSLARGLAGGYRTYEQYF,TGTGCCAGCAGCTTAGCGCGGGGACTAGCGGGCGGTTACAGAACCTACGAGCAGTACTTC
NA,TRBJ1-1,TRBV27,once,CASSLSRNTEAFF,TGTGCCAGCAGTTTATCCCGGAACACTGAAGCTTTCTTT